The sequence of this T cell receptor beta chain was determined in a study of T cells after yellow fever vaccination. The overall study: The authors prepared low-cell-number fractions using SMART-Seq v4 Ultra Low Input. General observations from the study: The CD4 and CD8 compartments had a small share of their clonotypes in common. Abundant clonotypes from the bulk population could contaminate FACS-sorted repertoires. Detected again after the booster were most primary-vaccination clones, at 95% to 97% CD4 and approximately 85% CD8.

The sample holds a few counts of this clonotype. Its antigen remains unidentified. Via MiXCR, TCRdb re-called the 5' RACE reads, giving one row per CDR3 protein. Among a few hundred thousand distinct CDR3 sequences listed, over 3.5% were seen once. Germline V gene sequence: CDR1 SGHVS, CDR2 FNYEAQ. This CDR3 comprises 16 residues. The junction had 13 bases not matched to a gene; V was cut back by 4 bases and J by 7 bases. Sample: PBMCs, taken 5 days after the yellow fever booster vaccination. This chain connects TRBV7-6 to TRBJ1-1; 9 bases agree with TRBD1. This TCR came from a man younger than 35 who received the YFV17D yellow fever vaccine. CDR3 bases: TGTGCCAGCAGCTCCGAACAGGGGGCCCCCCCTTTTGAAGCTTTCTTT. This codes for CASSSEQGAPPFEAFF.